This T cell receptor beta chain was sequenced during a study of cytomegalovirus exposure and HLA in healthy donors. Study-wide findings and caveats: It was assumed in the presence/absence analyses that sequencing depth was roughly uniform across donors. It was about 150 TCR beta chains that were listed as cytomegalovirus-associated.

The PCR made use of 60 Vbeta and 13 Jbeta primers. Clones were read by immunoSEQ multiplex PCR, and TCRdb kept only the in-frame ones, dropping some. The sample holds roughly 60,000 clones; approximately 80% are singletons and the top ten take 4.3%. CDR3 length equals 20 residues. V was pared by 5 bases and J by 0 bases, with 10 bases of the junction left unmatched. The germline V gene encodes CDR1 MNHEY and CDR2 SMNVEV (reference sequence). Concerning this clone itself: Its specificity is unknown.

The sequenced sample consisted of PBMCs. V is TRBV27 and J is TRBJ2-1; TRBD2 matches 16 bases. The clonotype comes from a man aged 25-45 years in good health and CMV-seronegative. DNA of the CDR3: TGTGCCAGCAGTCCCCTTTTGGGACTAGCGGGGGGGCTCTCCTACAATGAGCAGTTCTTC. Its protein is CASSPLLGLAGGLSYNEQFF.